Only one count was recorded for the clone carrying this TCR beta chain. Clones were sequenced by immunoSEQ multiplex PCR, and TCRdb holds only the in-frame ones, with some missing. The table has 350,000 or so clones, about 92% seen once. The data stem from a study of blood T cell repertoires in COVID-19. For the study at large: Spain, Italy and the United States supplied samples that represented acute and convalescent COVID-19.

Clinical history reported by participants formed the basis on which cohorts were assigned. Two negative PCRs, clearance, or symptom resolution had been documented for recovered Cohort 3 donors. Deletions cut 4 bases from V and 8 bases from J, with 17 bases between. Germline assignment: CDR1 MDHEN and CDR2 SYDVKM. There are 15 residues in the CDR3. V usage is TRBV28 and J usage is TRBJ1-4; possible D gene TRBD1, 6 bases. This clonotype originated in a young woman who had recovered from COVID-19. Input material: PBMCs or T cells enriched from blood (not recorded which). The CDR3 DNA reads TGTGCCAGCAGTTGGGACGGAAGGGGGAGAGAAAAACTGTTTTTT. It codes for CASSWDGRGREKLFF.